The 17 T cell receptor beta chains in this list originate from one sample, sequenced in a study of Ad26.COV2.S vaccination and SARS-CoV-2 variants. Treatment: about 20 received Ad26.COV2.S at low or high dose, single or two shots; about 5 received placebo; per-sample allocation not given. The study sampled participants on day 63 after the first vaccine or placebo injection. Assay: immunoSEQ multiplex PCR; the TCRdb copy retains only in-frame clones and omits some. The table lists 350,000 to 450,000 clones, roughly 90% of them singletons. The sample consisted of peripheral blood, taken in a trial of Ad26.COV2.S vaccine versus placebo. The receptors were sampled from a person between 18 and 65 years old who received the Ad26.COV2.S COVID-19 vaccine or a placebo.

The rearrangement links TRBV5-1 to TRBJ2-2; 8 positions agree with TRBD1. Germline V gene lookup returns CDR1 SGHRS and CDR2 YFSETQ. The CDR3 totals 19 residues. V was clipped by 4 bases and J by 0 bases; unmatched bases: 14. The CDR3 loop is CASSPVPGQVSANTGELFF. The CDR3 DNA reads TGCGCCAGCAGCCCAGTCCCGGGACAGGTCAGCGCGAACACCGGGGAGCTGTTTTTT. The full variable domain, with the rest looked up from reference TRBV5-1 and TRBJ2-2, is KAGVTQTPRYLIKTRGQQVTLSCSPISGHRSVSWYQQTPGQGLQFLFEYFSETQRNKGNFPGRFSGRQFSNSRSEMNVSTLELGDSALYLCASSPVPGQVSANTGELFFGEGSRLTVL.

This clone was observed once. The chain employs TRBV4-2 and TRBJ1-4, with no clear D. The CDR3 contains 15 residues. Trimming took 4 bases from V and 4 from J, leaving 13 bases between them. Germline CDR1 is LGHNA and CDR2 is YNFKEQ. The CDR3 here is CASSPYGQDNEKLFF. The CDR3 DNA reads TGTGCCAGCAGCCCCTATGGGCAGGATAATGAAAAACTGTTTTTT.

The V call is TRBV6-9, the J call TRBJ2-7; D unresolved. The CDR3 consists of 16 residues. Per germline, CDR1 MNHGY and CDR2 SVAAGI. Trimming left V 4 bases short and J 7 bases short, with 23 bases between. In DNA, the CDR3 is TGTGCCAGCAGTTGGGTATATAGGGCTACCTCTGGAGAGCAGTACTTC. Residues: CASSWVYRATSGEQYF.

The chain links TRBV30 to TRBJ1-4; no clear D. The CDR3 is 13 amino acids. The germline gives CDR1 GTSNPN, CDR2 SVGIG (reference sequence). The CDR3 bases are TGTGCTTGTCAAACGGACGGAAATGAAAAACTGTTTTTT. Protein: CACQTDGNEKLFF.

Notes on this clone: A read error may produce the germline difference seen at one junction end. J is TRBJ1-2 and V is TRBV28; maybe TRBD1 (6 bases). CDR3 size: 12 residues. From germline, CDR1 is MDHEN and CDR2 SYDVKM. This CDR3 is CASSLGTHGYTF. In DNA form, the CDR3 reads TGTGCCAGCAGTTTAGGGACACATGGTTACACCTTC.

CDR3 in amino acids: CASSLGGPLSSYNEQFF. The CDR3 coding sequence is TGTGCCAGCAGCCTTGGCGGACCTTTGAGCTCCTACAATGAGCAGTTCTTC. This sequence joins TRBV28 and TRBJ2-1; D ambiguous. Germline V gene lookup returns CDR1 MDHEN and CDR2 SYDVKM. CDR3 length equals 17 residues. Trimming shortened V by 6 bases and J by 0 bases, and 18 bases separated the two germline ends.

The rearrangement links TRBV18 to TRBJ2-5; D call uncertain. The V gene lost 3 bases and the J gene lost 2 bases, with 7 bases spanning the gap. This CDR3 contains 13 residues. CDR1 and CDR2 from the germline V gene are KGHSH and LQKENI. The CDR3 sequence is CASSPAIQETQYF. The CDR3 DNA reads TGTGCCAGCTCACCCGCGATTCAAGAGACCCAGTACTTC.

J is TRBJ2-7 and V is TRBV19; TRBD2 agrees at 9 bases. With 6 bases clipped from V and 3 bases from J, the junction kept 12 bases outside the gene matches. Germline loops: CDR1 LNHDA, CDR2 SQIVND (reference sequence). The CDR3 is 16 residues long. The CDR3: CASSRVAGDLHYEQYF. CDR3 coding DNA: TGTGCCAGTAGCCGGGTAGCGGGAGACCTACACTACGAGCAGTACTTC.

The chain employs TRBV18 and TRBJ1-4, with no clear D. The germline V and J ends were trimmed by 4 bases and 4 bases, with 7 bases remaining between them. Germline V gene lookup returns CDR1 KGHSH and CDR2 LQKENI. This CDR3 has 13 residues. CDR3 sequence reads: CASSLPINEKLFF. DNA for the CDR3: TGTGCCAGCTCACTTCCCATTAATGAAAAACTGTTTTTT.

The chain carries TRBV19 and TRBJ2-7; the D is unclear. This CDR3 has 15 residues. The V gene lost 1 base and the J gene lost 3 bases, with 13 bases spanning the gap. Germline CDR1 is LNHDA and CDR2 is SQIVND (reference sequence). The chain's CDR3 is CASSIGAGLYYEQYF. CDR3 DNA sequence: TGTGCCAGTAGTATAGGGGCCGGGCTGTACTACGAGCAGTACTTC.

This rearrangement joins TRBV5-1 to TRBJ2-3, with TRBD2 as a possible D gene (5 bases). Trimming shortened V by 1 base and J by 0 bases, and 15 bases separated the two germline ends. Germline lookup yields CDR1 SGHRS and CDR2 YFSETQ. The CDR3 has 17 amino acids. DNA of the CDR3: TGCGCCAGCAGCTTGTTAGCGAGCGGTGCTAGCACAGATACGCAGTATTTT. It codes for CASSLLASGASTDTQYF. Drawing the rest from reference TRBV5-1 and TRBJ2-3, the complete variable domain is KAGVTQTPRYLIKTRGQQVTLSCSPISGHRSVSWYQQTPGQGLQFLFEYFSETQRNKGNFPGRFSGRQFSNSRSEMNVSTLELGDSALYLCASSLLASGASTDTQYFGPGTRLTVL.

This clone was counted at least ten times. The chain recombines TRBV7-9 with TRBJ2-7, with D possibly TRBD1 on 5 matching bases. This CDR3 comprises 14 residues. V was pared by 4 bases and J by 3 bases, with 13 bases between. Germline CDR1 SEHNR, CDR2 FQNEAQ (reference sequence). The CDR3 nucleotides are TGTGCCAGCAGCTCTCAGGGTACCTTCTACGAGCAGTACTTC. Protein: CASSSQGTFYEQYF.

This chain joins TRBV19 and TRBJ1-1, with 7 bases lining up with TRBD1. In germline, CDR1 is LNHDA, CDR2 SQIVND (reference sequence). The CDR3 is made up of 18 amino acids. Trimming took 3 bases from V and 7 from J; bases not matched to a gene: 20. The CDR3, as DNA: TGTGCCAGTAGTATCGCAGGGGGACTAGGTACTAAACCGGGTGAAGCTTTCTTT. Translated: CASSIAGGLGTKPGEAFF.

The chain joins TRBV5-4 to TRBJ2-3; TRBD2 is a possible D gene (6 bases). V was cut by 3 bases and J by 4 bases, with 18 bases left in between. Germline lookup yields CDR1 SGHNT and CDR2 YYREEE (reference sequence). This CDR3 spans 16 amino acids. DNA for the CDR3: TGTGCCAGCAGCTCTGCGGGGCCCTCATATTCAGATACGCAGTATTTT. Encoded protein: CASSSAGPSYSDTQYF. Full variable domain (outside the CDR3, taken from reference TRBV5-4 and TRBJ2-3): ETGVTQSPTHLIKTRGQQVTLRCSSQSGHNTVSWYQQALGQGPQFIFQYYREEENGRGNFPPRFSGLQFPNYSSELNVNALELDDSALYLCASSSAGPSYSDTQYFGPGTRLTVL.

The V call is TRBV7-9, the J call TRBJ2-1; TRBD1 or TRBD2 may be the D gene (5 bases each). The CDR3 extends over 16 amino acids. Germline V gene sequence: CDR1 SEHNR, CDR2 FQNEAQ (reference sequence). V was pared by 5 bases and J by 5 bases, with 19 bases between. This CDR3 is CASSPVTGAAHNEQFF. For the CDR3, the DNA is TGTGCCAGCAGCCCCGTTACAGGAGCGGCCCACAATGAGCAGTTCTTC.

The rearrangement joins TRBV19 to TRBJ1-4, with no clear D. The V end was cut by 5 bases, the J end by 3 bases, with 10 bases between. Germline lookup yields CDR1 LNHDA and CDR2 SQIVND (reference sequence). CDR3 length: 14 amino acids. The CDR3 here is CASSDFAANEKLFF. CDR3 bases: TGTGCCAGTAGTGATTTCGCAGCTAATGAAAAACTGTTTTTT.

This clone came up once. The chain is built from TRBV15 and TRBJ1-1, with TRBD1 matching 9 bases. Germline lookup yields CDR1 LNHNV and CDR2 YYDKDF (reference sequence). After removal of 1 base from V and 9 bases from J, the junction contained 12 bases not matched to a gene. The CDR3 runs 16 residues. This CDR3 reads CATSRAYGTGQKKAFF. CDR3 sequence (DNA): TGTGCCACCAGCAGAGCCTACGGGACAGGGCAAAAAAAAGCTTTCTTT.